This T cell receptor beta chain emerged from a study of T cells in Graves' hyperthyroidism and ophthalmopathy. Findings and limits, study-wide: A model of 13 V-J features distinguished ophthalmopathy from stable hyperthyroidism.

It was RNA transcripts that yielded the amplified TCR beta CDR3 regions. First-round RT-PCR targeting the TCR CDR3 was performed with the HTBI primer set. TCRdb re-called the multiplex PCR reads through MiXCR, storing one row per CDR3 protein. The table has around 690,000 distinct CDR3 sequences, less than 25% seen once. The CDR3 covers 16 residues. Trimming at V came to 0 bases and at J to 5 bases, leaving 6 bases not matched to a gene. Germline V gives CDR1 LGHDT, CDR2 YNNKEL (reference sequence). As for this clonotype: Its cognate antigen is unknown.

This chain links TRBV3-1 with TRBJ2-2; the match to TRBD2 covers 7 bases. Sequencing was performed on blood. The TCR was taken from a man aged 25 to 40 with Graves' ophthalmopathy. CDR3 protein: CASSQEGLRETGELFF. The CDR3 DNA reads as TGTGCCAGCAGCCAAGAAGGCCTGCGGGAGACCGGGGAGCTGTTTTTT.